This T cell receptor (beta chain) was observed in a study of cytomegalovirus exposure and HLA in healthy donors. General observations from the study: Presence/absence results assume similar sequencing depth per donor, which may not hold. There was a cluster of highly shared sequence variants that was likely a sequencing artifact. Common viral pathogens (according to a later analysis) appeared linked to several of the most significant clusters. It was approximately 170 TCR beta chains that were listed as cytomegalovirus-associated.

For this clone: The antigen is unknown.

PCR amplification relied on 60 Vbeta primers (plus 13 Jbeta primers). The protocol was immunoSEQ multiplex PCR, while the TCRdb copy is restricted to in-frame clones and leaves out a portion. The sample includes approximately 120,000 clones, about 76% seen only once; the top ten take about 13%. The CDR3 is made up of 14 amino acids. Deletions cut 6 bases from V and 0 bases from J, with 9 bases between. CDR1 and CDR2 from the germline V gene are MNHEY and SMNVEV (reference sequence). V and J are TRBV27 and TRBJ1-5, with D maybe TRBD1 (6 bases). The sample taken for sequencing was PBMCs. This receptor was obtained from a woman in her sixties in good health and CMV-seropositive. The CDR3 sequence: CASRGGNSNQPQHF. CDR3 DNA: TGTGCCAGCAGAGGGGGTAATAGCAATCAGCCCCAGCATTTT.